One TCR beta chain is described in this entry. Indicated treatment: 15 to 20 received Ad26.COV2.S at low or high dose, single or two shots; several received placebo; per-sample allocation not given. Sampling was done on day 63 after the first vaccine or placebo injection. The donor was a Boston adult aged 18-55 years. The source of the sample is a study of Ad26.COV2.S vaccination and SARS-CoV-2 variants. The wider study: Donor was one of the participants in the Ad26.COV2.S arm of the COV1001 trial.

Assay used: immunoSEQ multiplex PCR; TCRdb lists only in-frame clones, some missing. This table holds about 440,000 clones, 90% found once. Germline V CDR1 and CDR2: MNHEY, SVGAGI. This CDR3 comprises 13 residues. The sequencing used peripheral blood, collected in a trial of Ad26.COV2.S vaccine versus placebo. The receptor's source is a person aged 18-60 years who received the Ad26.COV2.S COVID-19 vaccine or a placebo. The chain recombines TRBV6-5 with TRBJ2-7; 13 bases line up with TRBD2. DNA of the CDR3: TGTGTTACCCCGGGACTAGCGGGAAAAGAGCAGTACTTC. Translated: CVTPGLAGKEQYF.